Described below is a single TCR beta chain sequence and its context. Because this beta chain is a stray read in a library intended to capture alpha chains, its abundance should not be given much weight. The sample belongs to a study of spatial heterogeneity in lung cancer. Using its own MiXCR run on the 5' RACE reads, TCRdb lists one record per CDR3 protein. The sample records some 8,600 distinct CDR3 sequences, roughly 4.5% being singletons. Time point in this sample: sample taken at primary tumor resection. Sequencing of whole RNA from tumor, nontumor lung or frozen PBMC involved no sorting. This clonotype was sampled from a male donor with early-stage non-small cell lung cancer. The input for sequencing was PBMCs, taken at surgery.

CDR3 sequence: CASSQGARHTEAFF. As DNA, the CDR3 is TGCGCCAGCAGCCAAGGTGCGAGGCACACTGAAGCTTTCTTT. The chain couples TRBV4-1 to TRBJ1-1; D ambiguous. The CDR3 has 14 residues. Between the trimmed V and J ends, which lost 1 base and 3 bases, there was a span of 9 bases. Per germline, CDR1 MGHRA and CDR2 YSYEKL.